The 21 T cell receptor beta chains below were found in one sample sequenced in a study of CD8+ T cells in alopecia areata (dated by TCRdb to between 2018 and 2020). The library was produced with the immunoSEQ multiplex PCR assay. RNA was extracted from all samples and reverse transcribed into cDNA, which served as template for TCR sequencing. In TCRdb, the immuneACCESS table is reduced to in-frame sequences with V and J assigned. These tables do not hold every clone; where another copy was compared, an unresolved V gene accounts for under half, and the others remain unexplained. Present in this sample are about 97,000 clones, about 40% of which were seen just once. The ten largest clonotypes hold about 1.5% of the sample. Sequences were obtained from CD4+ T cells sorted from blood. The source of these receptors is a human donor with alopecia areata.

The J gene is TRBJ2-3, the V gene TRBV6-1; D unresolved. V was pared by 3 bases and J by 7 bases, with 5 bases between. This CDR3 comprises 11 residues. Germline V lookup: CDR1 MNHNS, CDR2 SASEGT. This CDR3 reads CASSEFNTQYF. CDR3 bases: TGTGCCAGCAGTGAGTTCAATACGCAGTATTTT.

The genes are TRBV7-6 and TRBJ2-7, with D unclear. The CDR3 contains 14 residues. V was cut by 5 bases and J by 3 bases, with 14 bases left in between. Germline-derived CDR1 and CDR2 are SGHVS and FNYEAQ. CDR3 amino acids: CASSRSSSGYEQYF. The CDR3 nucleotides are TGTGCCAGCAGCCGCTCAAGTTCCGGCTACGAGCAGTACTTC. The full variable domain, rest sourced from reference TRBV7-6 and TRBJ2-7, is GAGVSQSPRYKVTKRGQDVALRCDPISGHVSLYWYRQALGQGPEFLTYFNYEAQQDKSGLPNDRFSAERPEGSISTLTIQRTEQRDSAMYRCASSRSSSGYEQYFGPGTRLTVT.

The V and J genes are TRBV29-1 and TRBJ2-3; 9 bases align to TRBD2. Germline lookup yields CDR1 SQVTM and CDR2 ANQGSEA. Trimming took 5 bases from V and 5 from J; bases not matched to a gene: 5. This CDR3 comprises 13 residues. This CDR3 reads CSVTSGGRDTQYF. The CDR3, as DNA: TGCAGCGTTACCAGCGGGGGGCGAGATACGCAGTATTTT.

The V call is TRBV6-1, the J call TRBJ2-3; 9 nucleotides agree with TRBD1. This CDR3 is 14 amino acids long. Germline V CDR1 and CDR2: MNHNS, SASEGT. J gave up 4 bases and V 6 bases, and 5 bases lay outside the gene matches. This CDR3 is CASRAGTGPDTQYF. CDR3 coding DNA: TGTGCCAGCAGAGCCGGGACAGGGCCAGATACGCAGTATTTT.

This clone has a handful of counts. V and J are TRBV7-2 and TRBJ2-1; possible D gene TRBD2, 6 bases. CDR1 is SGHTA, CDR2 FQGNSA, per germline. V lost 3 bases, J lost 4 bases, and 10 bases lay in between. The CDR3 totals 14 residues. The CDR3 loop reads CASSLAGRYNEQFF. DNA of the CDR3: TGTGCCAGCAGCTTGGCGGGACGGTACAATGAGCAGTTCTTC.

The J gene is TRBJ2-1, the V gene TRBV5-1; D unresolved. CDR1 and CDR2 from the germline V gene are SGHRS and YFSETQ. CDR3 length: 12 amino acids. Trimming removed 4 bases from V and 8 bases from J, with 10 bases in between. The DNA of the CDR3 is TGCGCCAGCAGCCCCCCTACCGATGAGCAGTTCTTC. Protein: CASSPPTDEQFF.

This chain uses TRBV4-2 with TRBJ2-1, with unresolved D. Trimming left V 2 bases short and J 8 bases short, with 10 bases between. CDR3 length: 13 amino acids. Germline lookup yields CDR1 LGHNA and CDR2 YNFKEQ. The CDR3 is CASSQSLLDEQFF. The CDR3 DNA follows: TGTGCCAGCAGCCAATCACTACTCGATGAGCAGTTCTTC.

This chain uses TRBV5-1 with TRBJ2-5, with TRBD1 matching over 8 bases. The germline V gene has CDR1 SGHRS and CDR2 YFSETQ. This CDR3 has 16 residues. The junction had 9 bases not matched to a gene; V was cut back by 0 bases and J by 5 bases. The chain's CDR3 is CASSLGQGALPETQYF. For the CDR3, the DNA is TGCGCCAGCAGCTTGGGGCAGGGGGCGCTTCCGGAGACCCAGTACTTC.

The chain links TRBV6-5 to TRBJ2-7; D gene uncertain. V dropped 6 bases and J dropped 7 bases, with 10 bases sitting between them. The CDR3 covers 11 residues. Germline V CDR1 and CDR2: MNHEY, SVGAGI. CDR3 coding DNA: TGTGCCAGCAGCCGAGGCTCGGAGCAGTACTTC. Amino acid sequence: CASSRGSEQYF.

V usage is TRBV9 and J usage is TRBJ2-7; 14 bases fit TRBD2. There are 16 residues in the CDR3. Germline CDR1 SGDLS, CDR2 YYNGEE. The J segment lost 7 bases and the V segment lost 0 bases, leaving 6 bases of the junction unmatched. The CDR3 region has the DNA TGTGCCAGCAGCGTAGGACTAGCGGGAGGGCCGGGTGAGCAGTACTTC. This gives the protein CASSVGLAGGPGEQYF.

This chain uses TRBV7-9 with TRBJ2-5, with D maybe TRBD1 (5 bases). Germline V gene data show CDR1 as SEHNR and CDR2 as FQNEAQ (reference sequence). There are 13 residues in the CDR3. Trimming left V 3 bases short and J 1 base short, with 6 bases between. The CDR3 nucleotides read TGTGCCAGCAGCTTGGGGCCCCAAGAGACCCAGTACTTC. The encoded protein is CASSLGPQETQYF.

The chain is built from TRBV7-8 and TRBJ2-7; D not certain. The CDR3 consists of 13 residues. Per germline, CDR1 SGHVS and CDR2 FQNEAQ. The germline V and J ends were trimmed by 6 bases and 5 bases, with 14 bases remaining between them. CDR3 DNA: TGTGCCAGCAGTTCAATAGGTGGGCACGAGCAGTACTTC. Residues: CASSSIGGHEQYF.

The chain combines TRBV15 with TRBJ2-3; possible D gene TRBD2, 6 bases. The CDR3 runs 14 residues. The ends were cut back, 0 bases at V and 6 bases at J, with 10 bases in the middle. Germline V gene data show CDR1 as LNHNV and CDR2 as YYDKDF (reference sequence). The DNA of the CDR3 is TGTGCCACCAGCAGAGAGCATGCGGGGGATACGCAGTATTTT. Protein: CATSREHAGDTQYF.

V and J are TRBV18 and TRBJ1-2; TRBD1 is a possible D gene (5 bases). There are 14 residues in the CDR3. Deletions cut 0 bases from V and 3 bases from J, with 8 bases between. CDR1 is KGHSH, CDR2 LQKENI, per germline. CDR3 sequence (DNA): TGTGCCAGCTCACCACCGACAGCAGACTATGGCTACACCTTC. It codes for CASSPPTADYGYTF.

This chain joins TRBV5-1 and TRBJ2-2, with D perhaps TRBD1 (6 bases). This CDR3 is 14 amino acids long. Germline V gene data show CDR1 as SGHRS and CDR2 as YFSETQ. Trimming removed 2 bases at V and 6 bases at J, with 11 bases between. The CDR3 sequence is CASSFSRTAGELFF. CDR3 DNA: TGCGCCAGCAGCTTCAGCCGGACAGCCGGGGAGCTGTTTTTT.

The chain has TRBV9 and TRBJ2-1; D remains ambiguous. The CDR3 is made up of 17 amino acids. Trimming pared 3 bases from V and 1 base from J, leaving 17 bases between. Germline V gene lookup returns CDR1 SGDLS and CDR2 YYNGEE. CDR3 residues: CASSGSGAQLSYNEQFF. Written as DNA, the CDR3 is TGTGCCAGCAGCGGGAGTGGAGCCCAACTATCCTACAATGAGCAGTTCTTC.

This clone turned up a few times. The chain is built from TRBV2 and TRBJ1-5, with a weak D call TRBD1 (6 bases). The V gene's germline CDR1 is SNHLY and CDR2 FYNNEI. Trimming removed 4 bases at V and 0 bases at J, with 7 bases between. CDR3 size: 14 residues. CDR3 in amino acids: CASSGTVSNQPQHF. In DNA form, the CDR3 reads TGTGCCAGCAGTGGGACAGTTAGCAATCAGCCCCAGCATTTT.

The chain carries TRBV7-8 and TRBJ2-1; 15 positions match TRBD2. J lost 4 bases, V lost 3 bases, and 10 bases had no gene match. Per the germline V gene, CDR1 is SGHVS and CDR2 is FQNEAQ. The CDR3 extends over 19 amino acids. The CDR3 here is CASSLPGTSGGISYNEQFF. In DNA form, the CDR3 reads TGTGCCAGCAGCTTGCCCGGGACTAGCGGGGGGATAAGTTACAATGAGCAGTTCTTC.

J is TRBJ2-1 and V is TRBV30; 10 bases line up with TRBD2. Germline CDR1 reads GTSNPN; CDR2 reads SVGIG (reference sequence). V shed 8 bases, J shed 1 base, and the junction held 5 bases outside the gene matches. The CDR3 spans 14 residues. In DNA, the CDR3 is TGTGCCGGCCTGACTAGCGGGTCCTACAATGAGCAGTTCTTC. It yields the protein CAGLTSGSYNEQFF.

The chain employs TRBV11-2 and TRBJ2-5; 10 bases agree with TRBD1. The junction had 5 bases not matched to a gene; V was cut back by 2 bases and J by 5 bases. The CDR3 is 15 residues long. CDR1 and CDR2 (germline): SGHAT, FQNNGV. The CDR3 loop is CASSLQTGGRETQYF. DNA of the CDR3: TGTGCCAGCAGCTTACAGACAGGGGGCAGGGAGACCCAGTACTTC.

The chain couples TRBV29-1 to TRBJ2-3, with unresolved D. With 6 bases removed from V and 4 bases from J, the gap between germline ends came to 11 bases. The length of the CDR3 is 12 residues. Germline V gene lookup returns CDR1 SQVTM and CDR2 ANQGSEA. The CDR3 here is CSVRLGSDTQYF. CDR3 sequence (DNA): TGCAGCGTAAGGTTGGGTTCAGATACGCAGTATTTT.